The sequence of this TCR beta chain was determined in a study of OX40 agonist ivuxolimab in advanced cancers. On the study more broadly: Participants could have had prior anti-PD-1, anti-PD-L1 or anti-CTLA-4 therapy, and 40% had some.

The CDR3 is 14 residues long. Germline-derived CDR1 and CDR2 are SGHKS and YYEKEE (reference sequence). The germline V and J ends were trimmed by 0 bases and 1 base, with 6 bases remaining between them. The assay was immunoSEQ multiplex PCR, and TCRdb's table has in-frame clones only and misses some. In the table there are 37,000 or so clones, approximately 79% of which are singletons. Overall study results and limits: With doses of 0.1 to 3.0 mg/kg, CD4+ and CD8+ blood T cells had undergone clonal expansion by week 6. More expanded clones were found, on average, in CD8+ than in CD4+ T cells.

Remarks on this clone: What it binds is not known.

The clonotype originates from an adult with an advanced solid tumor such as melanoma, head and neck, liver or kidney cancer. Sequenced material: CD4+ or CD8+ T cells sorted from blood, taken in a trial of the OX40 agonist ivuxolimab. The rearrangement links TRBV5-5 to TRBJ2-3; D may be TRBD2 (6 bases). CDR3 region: CASSLERGTDTQYF. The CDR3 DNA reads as TGTGCCAGCAGCTTGGAGCGGGGCACAGATACGCAGTATTTT.